This T cell receptor (beta chain) originates from a study of metastatic and nonmetastatic thyroid tumors. The germline V gene has CDR1 KGHSH and CDR2 LQKENI. This CDR3 region has 16 residues. The ends were cut back, 0 bases at V and 0 bases at J, with 11 bases in the middle. TCRdb used MiXCR to call clones anew from the PCR reads. The sample consists of more than 10,000 clones, approximately 33% of them appearing once. Each patient came to thyroid surgery without any prior treatment (of any kind). This chain connects TRBV18 to TRBJ1-1; D unresolved. The receptor was isolated from a male donor with papillary thyroid cancer or a benign thyroid nodule (not recorded which). Some clones in this sample may be carry-over from other donors' samples. Sequencing was carried out using tumor tissue. The CDR3, as DNA: TGTGCCAGCTCACCACCGATGAGCGGCATGAACACTGAAGCTTTCTTT. Its protein is CASSPPMSGMNTEAFF.